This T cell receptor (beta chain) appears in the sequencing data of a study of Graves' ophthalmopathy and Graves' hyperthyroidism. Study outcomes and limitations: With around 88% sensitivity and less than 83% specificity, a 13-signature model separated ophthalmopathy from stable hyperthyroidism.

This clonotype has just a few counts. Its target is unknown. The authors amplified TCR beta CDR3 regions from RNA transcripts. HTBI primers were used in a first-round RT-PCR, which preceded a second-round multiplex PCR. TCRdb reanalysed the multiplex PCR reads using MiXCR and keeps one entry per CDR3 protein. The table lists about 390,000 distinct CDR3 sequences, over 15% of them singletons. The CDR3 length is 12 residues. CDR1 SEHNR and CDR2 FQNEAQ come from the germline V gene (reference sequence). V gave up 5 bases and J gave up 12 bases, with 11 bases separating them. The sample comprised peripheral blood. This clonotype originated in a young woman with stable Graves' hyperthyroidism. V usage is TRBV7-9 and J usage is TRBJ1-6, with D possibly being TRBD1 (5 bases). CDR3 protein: CASSLQGVPLHF. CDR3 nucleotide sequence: TGTGCCAGCAGCCTCCAAGGGGTACCCCTCCACTTT.